The 5 T cell receptor beta chains presented below share a single source sample, sequenced in a study of T cell responses to AZD1222 COVID-19 vaccine. Profiled with immunoSEQ multiplex PCR; TCRdb holds only in-frame clones, not every one. The sample shows around 45,000 clones, 80% of them seen only once. Sequenced here: peripheral blood, sampled 28 days after the second dose of the MenACWY control vaccine. These receptors were taken from an adult who received the MenACWY meningococcal vaccine as a control.

The rearrangement joins TRBV4-1 to TRBJ1-6; 7 bases fit TRBD1. CDR1 is MGHRA and CDR2 is YSYEKL in the germline V gene. J gave up 5 bases and V 2 bases, and 9 bases lay outside the gene matches. This CDR3 spans 17 amino acids. The CDR3 DNA sequence: TGCGCCAGCAGCCAAATTCGGACGGGACAGCATAATTCACCCCTCCACTTT. Its translation: CASSQIRTGQHNSPLHF.

This clone was detected a few times. The gene calls are TRBV5-1 and TRBJ1-2; D not resolved. Trimming cost V 2 bases and J 8 bases, with 16 bases left between them. The germline CDR1 and CDR2 sequences are SGHRS and YFSETQ. This CDR3 spans 14 amino acids. DNA for the CDR3: TGCGCCAGCAGCTTCGAACCCACATTCGAGGGCTACACCTTC. It is translated as CASSFEPTFEGYTF.

This clone was counted once. The J gene is TRBJ1-2, the V gene TRBV30, with D unresolved. Trimming left V 2 bases short and J 10 bases short, with 14 bases between. Germline lookup yields CDR1 GTSNPN and CDR2 SVGIG (reference sequence). This CDR3 contains 12 residues. The CDR3 DNA follows: TGTGCCTGGAGTTTCGGGCAACCGGCCTACACCTTC. The encoded protein is CAWSFGQPAYTF.

The chain carries TRBV28 and TRBJ2-2, with unresolved D. V gave up 4 bases and J gave up 3 bases, with 6 bases separating them. The CDR3 length is 13 residues. Germline V gene lookup returns CDR1 MDHEN and CDR2 SYDVKM. The CDR3 protein is CASSSTDTGELFF. Here the CDR3 DNA reads TGTGCCAGCAGTTCCACCGACACCGGGGAGCTGTTTTTT. The full variable domain, its missing parts supplied by reference TRBV28 and TRBJ2-2, is DVKVTQSSRYLVKRTGEKVFLECVQDMDHENMFWYRQDPGLGLRLIYFSYDVKMKEKGDIPEGYSVSREKKERFSLILESASTNQTSMYLCASSSTDTGELFFGEGSRLTVL.

J is TRBJ2-5 and V is TRBV4-2, with 7 positions matching TRBD1. V dropped 0 bases and J dropped 5; count of bases not matched to a gene: 6. CDR1 and CDR2 from the germline V gene are LGHNA and YNFKEQ. The CDR3 spans 15 residues. The CDR3 DNA reads as TGTGCCAGCAGCCAAGATGGACAGGCCCCCGAGACCCAGTACTTC. It codes for CASSQDGQAPETQYF.